This TCR beta chain is drawn from a study of CD8 T cells in Susac syndrome. Study in general: Each patient with Susac syndrome, at the time of blood draw, was therapy-naive, on corticosteroids, or on intravenous immunoglobulin alone.

FACS enriched CD8+ TEMRA cells, while bulk CD8+ and CD4+ were negatively isolated. Random hexamers were used to reverse transcribe an amount of about 0.5 to 1 ug RNA. With immunoSEQ multiplex PCR, TCR beta CDR3 was amplified across 54 Vbeta and 13 Jbeta. MiXCR was run by TCRdb on the immunoSEQ multiplex PCR reads, yielding one entry per CDR3 protein. The repertoire holds approximately 83,000 distinct CDR3 sequences, with about 94% as singletons. This TCR came from a human donor with Susac syndrome. Material: CD8+ T cells from PBMCs.

CDR3 protein: CASSPLFF. CDR3 nucleotides: TGTGCCAGCAGTCCTTTGTTCTTC. The V gene is TRBV13, the J gene TRBJ2-1; D remains ambiguous. Deletions cut 6 bases from V and 15 bases from J, with 6 bases between. Germline CDR1 reads PRHDT; CDR2 reads FYEKMQ (reference sequence). The CDR3 covers 8 residues. Full variable domain (outside the CDR3, taken from reference TRBV13 and TRBJ2-1): AAGVIQSPRHLIKEKRETATLKCYPIPRHDTVYWYQQGPGQDPQFLISFYEKMQSDKGSIPDRFSAQQFSDYHSELNMSSLELGDSALYFCASSPLFFGPGTRLTVL.